Below, 23 T cell receptor beta chains from the same sample are listed, as sequenced in a study of blood T cells in healthy people across ages. Through a sample-barcoded 5' primer and a J-beta primer mix, a second PCR was run for about 6 to 11 cycles. TCRdb re-called the 5' RACE reads through MiXCR, storing one row per CDR3 protein. The repertoire includes hundreds of thousands of distinct CDR3 sequences, about three fifths of them detected once, and around 20% sits in the top ten. The sequencing input was blood. These receptors came from a man aged 25-45 years in good health.

This chain uses TRBV20-1 with TRBJ2-7; 10 nucleotides align to TRBD1. Losses at the gene ends were 7 bases for V and 5 bases for J; bases not matched to a gene: 8. The CDR3 has 13 residues. Germline assignment: CDR1 DFQATT and CDR2 SNEGSKA (reference sequence). CDR3 nucleotides: TGCAGTGAAACGGGACAGGGGAGTAACGAGCAGTACTTC. Translating it yields CSETGQGSNEQYF.

This clonotype appeared once. V usage is TRBV20-1 and J usage is TRBJ1-1; 8 positions match TRBD1. Looked up from germline, CDR1 is DFQATT and CDR2 is SNEGSKA (reference sequence). The CDR3 loop spans 13 amino acids. V was clipped by 0 bases and J by 7 bases; unmatched bases: 4. CDR3 amino acids: CSARDGTGGEAFF. DNA for the CDR3: TGCAGTGCTAGAGATGGGACAGGTGGTGAAGCTTTCTTT.

The V call is TRBV7-2, the J call TRBJ2-7; D assignment may be TRBD1 or TRBD2 (5 bases each). This CDR3 contains 16 residues. V lost 8 bases, J lost 6 bases, and 26 bases lay in between. From germline, CDR1 is SGHTA and CDR2 FQGNSA. The CDR3 coding sequence is TGTGCCAGCGGCCCAGGGACCGAACAAGTATATCCCGAGCAGTACTTC. Its translation is CASGPGTEQVYPEQYF.

The CDR3 reads CSAPSAASSYNEQYF. The CDR3 DNA reads TGCAGCGCCCCGTCTGCGGCGAGCTCCTACAATGAGCAGTACTTC. This chain uses TRBV29-1 with TRBJ2-1, with D unclear. The tail of the sequence fits TRBJ2-7 better, so the J call may be wrong. The CDR3 covers 15 residues. Germline CDR1 SQVTM, CDR2 ANQGSEA.

The V gene is TRBV12-3 or TRBV12-4, the J gene TRBJ2-3; a possible D gene is TRBD1 (7 bases). The CDR3 sequence is 14 residues long. CDR3 DNA sequence: TGTGTCATCAGTGGCAGGGGGGCCGGAGATACGCAGTATTTT. Amino acid sequence: CVISGRGAGDTQYF.

Only one count was recorded for this clonotype. The chain is built from TRBV25-1 and TRBJ2-7; a possible D gene is TRBD2 (5 bases). V lost 2 bases, J lost 6 bases, and 17 bases lay in between. CDR1 and CDR2 from the germline V gene are MGHDK and SYGVNS. This CDR3 is 15 amino acids long. The CDR3 sequence: CASSEIEGAISEQYF. The CDR3 DNA reads as TGTGCCAGCAGTGAAATAGAGGGCGCGATCTCCGAGCAGTACTTC.

This chain links TRBV6-5 with TRBJ2-7; TRBD1 matches 8 bases. V lost 5 bases to trimming and J lost 2 bases; unmatched junction nucleotides: 2. Germline assignment: CDR1 MNHEY and CDR2 SVGAGI. The CDR3 totals 13 residues. The CDR3 DNA is TGTGCCAGCAGTAAGGACAGGGCCTACGAGCAGTACTTC. The encoded protein is CASSKDRAYEQYF.

The chain links TRBV7-9 to TRBJ1-1, with TRBD1 matching 9 bases. Germline CDR1 reads SEHNR; CDR2 reads FQNEAQ (reference sequence). V was pared by 5 bases and J by 5 bases, with 3 bases of the junction left unmatched. CDR3 size: 13 residues. The CDR3 coding sequence is TGTGCCAGCAGCGCCGGACAGGGGACTGAAGCTTTCTTT. Its translation is CASSAGQGTEAFF.

This clonotype was detected a few times. V and J are TRBV20-1 and TRBJ2-1; weak D call: TRBD2 (6 bases). Germline CDR1 DFQATT, CDR2 SNEGSKA (reference sequence). Trimming took 1 base from V and 0 from J, leaving 10 bases between them. There are 15 residues in the CDR3. The chain's CDR3 is CSARARGGSYNEQFF. CDR3 nucleotide sequence: TGCAGTGCTAGAGCAAGGGGAGGCTCCTACAATGAGCAGTTCTTC.

The chain couples TRBV3-1 to TRBJ2-3, with TRBD2 matching over 7 bases. With V trimmed by 4 bases and J by 5 bases, 12 bases remained unmatched. The germline CDR1 and CDR2 sequences are LGHDT and YNNKEL (reference sequence). This CDR3 region has 16 residues. CDR3 amino acids: CASSPTTSDPEDTQYF. CDR3 DNA sequence: TGTGCCAGCAGCCCTACCACTAGCGACCCTGAAGATACGCAGTATTTT.

This clonotype was seen a single time. The V and J genes are TRBV14 and TRBJ1-2; D gene unclear. Trimming left V 5 bases short and J 2 bases short, with 9 bases between. Germline CDR1 and CDR2: SGHDN and FVKESK. This CDR3 has 13 amino acids. This chain's CDR3 is CASSSSPNYGYTF. The CDR3, as DNA: TGTGCCAGCAGCTCCAGCCCAAACTATGGCTACACCTTC.

The chain has TRBV12-3 or TRBV12-4 and TRBJ2-1; the match to TRBD2 covers 7 bases. The CDR3 extends over 15 amino acids. J gave up 3 bases and V 6 bases, and 8 bases lay outside the gene matches. In nucleotides, the CDR3 is TGTGCCAGCAGGGCTGGCGGGAGAGACTACAATGAGCAGTTCTTC. It is translated as CASRAGGRDYNEQFF.

This clonotype was observed a single time. The chain carries TRBV25-1 and TRBJ2-2; D gene unclear. The germline gives CDR1 MGHDK, CDR2 SYGVNS. CDR3 length: 13 residues. V dropped 4 bases and J dropped 3 bases, with 6 bases sitting between them. CDR3 region: CASSALDTGELFF. In nucleotides, the CDR3 is TGTGCCAGCAGTGCCCTGGACACCGGGGAGCTGTTTTTT.

Notes on this clonotype: The junction and the germline gene differ at one end; a read error may be behind it. CDR3: CGSSYFGGGAGSYEQYF. The CDR3 DNA sequence: TGTGGCAGCAGTTACTTTGGGGGCGGAGCGGGCAGCTACGAGCAGTACTTC. J is TRBJ2-4 and V is TRBV6-2 or TRBV6-3; perhaps D is TRBD1 or TRBD2 (6 bases each). The J call may be in error: the DNA end matches TRBJ2-7 better. Per the germline V gene, CDR1 is MNHEY and CDR2 is SVGEGT. This CDR3 comprises 17 residues.

This sequence joins TRBV15 and TRBJ2-3; a possible D gene is TRBD2 (6 bases). Trimming stripped 6 bases from V and 0 bases from J, with 10 bases between. The CDR3 sequence is 14 residues long. Germline loops: CDR1 LNHNV, CDR2 YYDKDF (reference sequence). CDR3 in DNA: TGTGCCACCAGAACGGGGGATAGCACAGATACGCAGTATTTT. Residues: CATRTGDSTDTQYF.

The gene calls are TRBV20-1 and TRBJ1-4; tentatively, D is TRBD1 (5 bases). V was pared by 5 bases and J by 10 bases, with 20 bases between. Per the germline V gene, CDR1 is DFQATT and CDR2 is SNEGSKA (reference sequence). The CDR3 loop spans 14 amino acids. CDR3 in amino acids: CSAGGRQSEGKLFF. The CDR3 region has the DNA TGCAGTGCTGGGGGAAGACAGAGCGAAGGAAAACTGTTTTTT.

This clonotype turned up a few times. The genes are TRBV5-1 and TRBJ1-2; TRBD1 matches at 9 bases. Germline V gene lookup returns CDR1 SGHRS and CDR2 YFSETQ. This CDR3 is built from 15 residues. V shed 3 bases and J 7 bases; nucleotides not matched to a gene: 10. The CDR3 DNA follows: TGCGCCAGCAGCTGGGGACCGGGACAGGGCTCTGGCTACACCTTC. Translated: CASSWGPGQGSGYTF.

This clonotype was seen only once. The V and J genes are TRBV6-1 and TRBJ2-7, with TRBD2 as a possible D gene (5 bases). This CDR3 region has 14 residues. V was trimmed by 3 bases and J by 3 bases, leaving 12 bases between them. Per the germline V gene, CDR1 is MNHNS and CDR2 is SASEGT. CDR3 region: CASSEATGNYEQYF. CDR3 nucleotide sequence: TGTGCCAGCAGTGAGGCGACGGGGAACTACGAGCAGTACTTC.

V gene TRBV6-1 combines with J gene TRBJ2-1; 7 bases fit TRBD2. The V gene end was trimmed by 7 bases and the J gene end by 6 bases; junction bases not matched to a gene: 9. This CDR3 is built from 14 residues. Germline values: CDR1 MNHNS, CDR2 SASEGT. CDR3 DNA sequence: TGTGCCAGCACCCCTAGCGGAACTAGCAATGAGCAGTTCTTC. It translates to CASTPSGTSNEQFF.

V is TRBV7-2 and J is TRBJ2-3, with TRBD2 matching over 9 bases. The CDR3 loop spans 16 amino acids. Germline CDR1 is SGHTA and CDR2 is FQGNSA. The ends lost 1 base at V and 5 bases at J; junction bases unmatched: 7. The CDR3 protein is CASSLVGGGARDTQYF. CDR3 nucleotide sequence: TGTGCCAGCAGCTTAGTCGGCGGGGGGGCCAGAGATACGCAGTATTTT.

The V and J genes are TRBV4-2 and TRBJ2-4, with TRBD2 matching over 8 bases. The better agreement between TRBJ2-7 and the DNA end casts doubt on the J call. Germline CDR1 reads LGHNA; CDR2 reads YNFKEQ. The CDR3 spans 14 residues. The CDR3 bases are TGTGCCAGCAGCCAGACTAGCGAGTATGGCGAGCAGTACTTC. This gives the protein CASSQTSEYGEQYF.

This clonotype has a single count. Written as DNA, the CDR3 is TGCGCCAGCAGCTCCCAGAGGGGAAGAAATGAGCAGTTCTTC. Its translation is CASSSQRGRNEQFF. The chain recombines TRBV5-1 with TRBJ2-1, with D perhaps TRBD1 or TRBD2 (5 bases each). Deletions cut 3 bases from V and 7 bases from J, with 14 bases between. The germline CDR1 and CDR2 sequences are SGHRS and YFSETQ. The CDR3 totals 14 residues.

The V call is TRBV24-1, the J call TRBJ2-1; D call uncertain. The CDR3 consists of 15 residues. Germline loops: CDR1 KGHDR, CDR2 SFDVKD. With 3 bases removed from V and 6 bases from J, the gap between germline ends came to 14 bases. The DNA of the CDR3 is TGTGCCACCAGTGATGGTAGGACCGTGATCAATGAGCAGTTCTTC. Protein: CATSDGRTVINEQFF.